Listed here is a single TCR beta chain. The data originate from a study of blood T cell repertoires in COVID-19. Looking at the study overall: Acute and convalescent COVID-19 samples came from the United States, Italy and Spain. Sources were T cells, B-cell-depleted T cells, or PBMCs; the material itself was cDNA or gDNA.

Authors' processing steps: Nucleated cell counts were estimated from reference gene primer amplification. TCRdb's copy holds only in-frame clones and misses some; the assay was immunoSEQ multiplex PCR. The V and J calls and the clone size are those of that table, but D and trimming were determined from the DNA. The top ten hold roughly 12% of the sample, which has about 23,000 clones, 80% to 90% seen once. The ends were cut back, 2 bases at V and 4 bases at J, with 12 bases in the middle. The CDR3 covers 15 residues. From germline, CDR1 is MNHNS and CDR2 SASEGT. The chain employs TRBV6-1 and TRBJ2-1, with a possible D match to TRBD2 (6 bases). Sequencing was carried out using peripheral blood. The receptor was derived from a woman of 80 years or more with active or convalescent COVID-19. This chain's CDR3 is CASSESAGRYNEQFF. DNA for the CDR3: TGTGCCAGCAGTGAATCTGCGGGGAGATACAATGAGCAGTTCTTC.